Listed below are T cell receptor beta chains from one sample, sequenced in a study of cytomegalovirus exposure and HLA in healthy donors. Here immunoSEQ multiplex PCR was the method, and the copy in TCRdb shows in-frame clones only, minus some. Reported are 90,000 to 130,000 clones; the ten largest clones contain 5.5% to 8%. The specimen was PBMCs. These receptor sequences come from a man aged 35-49 years in good health and CMV-seropositive. CDR3s include the opening cysteine and the closing phenylalanine or tryptophan. The D gene is left open where the match is weak.

J	length	V	D	DNA	CDR3
TRBJ1-5	14	TRBV2	-	TGCGCCAGCAGTGGGGCTTCTGGACTTCAGCCCCAGCATTTT	CASSGASGLQPQHF
TRBJ2-2	16	TRBV25-1	TRBD2	TGTGCCAGCAGTCCGACTAGCGGATTGAACACCGGGGAGCTGTTTTTT	CASSPTSGLNTGELFF
TRBJ1-5	15	TRBV7-2	TRBD1	TGTGCCAGCAACCCGACAGGGTTCGGCAATCAGCCCCAGCATTTT	CASNPTGFGNQPQHF
TRBJ2-2	14	TRBV25-1	-	TGTGCCAGCAGTGATATTAGCAACACCGGGGAGCTGTTTTTT	CASSDISNTGELFF
TRBJ1-2	15	TRBV5-6	TRBD1	TGTGCCAGCAGCCCCGACAGGGGGCTTGGCTATGGCTACACCTTC	CASSPDRGLGYGYTF
TRBJ1-1	15	TRBV4-2	-	TGTGCCAGCAGCCAAGGGGCAGGGCTGAACACTGAAGCTTTCTTT	CASSQGAGLNTEAFF
TRBJ2-2	16	TRBV19	-	TGTGCCAGTAGTATCTATTCAGGAACTAACACCGGGGAGCTGTTTTTT	CASSIYSGTNTGELFF
TRBJ2-1	16	TRBV7-8	-	TGTGCCAGCAGCAAAGGCGGTACCGGAAGCTACAATGAGCAGTTCTTC	CASSKGGTGSYNEQFF
TRBJ2-1	11	TRBV29-1	-	TGCAGCGTTCGGGTTTTCAATGAGCAGTTCTTC	CSVRVFNEQFF
TRBJ2-1	16	TRBV28	TRBD2	TGTGCCAGCAGTCCCACCGGGACTAGCTCCCATGATGAGCAGTTCTTC	CASSPTGTSSHDEQFF
TRBJ2-5	15	TRBV7-2	-	TGTGCCAGCAGCTTCCTCCTCCGGGACACCGAGACCCAGTACTTC	CASSFLLRDTETQYF
TRBJ1-2	13	TRBV18	-	TGTGCCAGCTCACCAACTGAGGGATCCGGCTACACCTTC	CASSPTEGSGYTF
TRBJ2-5	16	TRBV4-2	TRBD2	TGTGCCAGCAGCAGGGTCGCGGGAGGTACCCAAGAGACCCAGTACTTC	CASSRVAGGTQETQYF
TRBJ1-1	13	TRBV28	-	TGTGCCAGCAGTTTAAACACGAACACTGAAGCTTTCTTT	CASSLNTNTEAFF
TRBJ2-3	15	TRBV6-1	TRBD2	TGTGCCTCACAGAGGACTAGCGGTAGCACAGATACGCAGTATTTT	CASQRTSGSTDTQYF
TRBJ2-1	13	TRBV9	-	TGTGCCAGCAGCGTTGGGACTTACAATGAGCAGTTCTTC	CASSVGTYNEQFF
TRBJ2-2	14	TRBV9	TRBD1	TGTGCCAGCAGGGGACAGCTTTCCACCGGGGAGCTGTTTTTT	CASRGQLSTGELFF
TRBJ2-7	15	TRBV7-8	-	TGTGCCAGCAGCTTAGTCGGGGTTCAGGTTTACGAGCAGTACTTC	CASSLVGVQVYEQYF
TRBJ2-1	14	TRBV5-1	TRBD2	TGCGCCAGCAGCGTTTCGAGCGGGAACAATGAGCAGTTCTTC	CASSVSSGNNEQFF
TRBJ1-1	15	TRBV5-1	-	TGCGCCAGCAACCTGGACAGCGGACTGAACACTGAAGCTTTCTTT	CASNLDSGLNTEAFF
TRBJ1-2	16	TRBV4-1	-	TGCGCCAGCAGCCAAGCGGCTGGGACAAGCGACTATGGCTACACCTTC	CASSQAAGTSDYGYTF
TRBJ1-4	15	TRBV19	-	TGTGCCAGTAGTATTATGGGAGGCCTTGGAGAAAAACTGTTTTTT	CASSIMGGLGEKLFF
TRBJ1-2	13	TRBV5-4	-	TGTGCCAGTTCTCTAGGGGGTCACTATGGCTACACCTTC	CASSLGGHYGYTF
TRBJ2-1	18	TRBV14	TRBD2	TGTGCCAGCAGCCCCCGCCATGCACTAGCGGGGAACTACAATGAGCAGTTCTTC	CASSPRHALAGNYNEQFF
TRBJ2-7	14	TRBV18	TRBD1	TGTGCCAGCTCACCGGGACAGGGAACGGACGAGCAGTACTTC	CASSPGQGTDEQYF
TRBJ2-3	14	TRBV10-3	TRBD2	TGTGCCACCGGGACTAGCGTAAACACAGATACGCAGTATTTT	CATGTSVNTDTQYF
TRBJ2-5	15	TRBV10-1	TRBD2	TGCGCCAGCAGTCACTCGCTAGCGGGAGTGGAGACCCAGTACTTC	CASSHSLAGVETQYF
TRBJ1-3	13	TRBV9	-	TGTGCCAGCAGTTCCCAGGGCACGGGCACCATATATTTT	CASSSQGTGTIYF
TRBJ1-1	16	TRBV28	-	TGTGCCAGCAGCAGGGAGGTAGGGCTCCCGAACACTGAAGCTTTCTTT	CASSREVGLPNTEAFF
TRBJ2-1	16	TRBV9	-	TGTGCCAGCAGCGTATTAGCGGCTAGCTCCTACAATGAGCAGTTCTTC	CASSVLAASSYNEQFF
TRBJ2-7	13	TRBV28	-	TGTGCCAGCAGTTTAAGGAGCTCCTACGAGCAGTACTTC	CASSLRSSYEQYF
TRBJ2-2	16	TRBV5-1	-	TGCGCCAGCAGCTTGTTGCGGGGGCCGAACACCGGGGAGCTGTTTTTT	CASSLLRGPNTGELFF
TRBJ2-1	14	TRBV28	TRBD1	TGTGCCAGCAGTTCCTACAGGGGGAGAAATGAGCAGTTCTTC	CASSSYRGRNEQFF
TRBJ2-7	15	TRBV28	-	TGTGCCAGCATCCGGGGAAGCGCCTTCTCCTACGAGCAGTACTTC	CASIRGSAFSYEQYF
TRBJ2-2	14	TRBV27	TRBD2	TGTGCCAGCAGTTGGCCCGGGGGGACCGGGGAGCTGTTTTTT	CASSWPGGTGELFF
TRBJ1-1	16	TRBV7-9	TRBD1	TGTGCCAGCAGCTCGCCGGGACAGGGGATGAACACTGAAGCTTTCTTT	CASSSPGQGMNTEAFF
TRBJ2-2	10	TRBV6-1	-	TGTGCCACCAGCCTCCGGGAGCTGTTTTTT	CATSLRELFF
TRBJ2-7	12	TRBV11-3	-	TGTGCCAGCAGGGACAGCCTCTACGAGCAGTACTTC	CASRDSLYEQYF
TRBJ2-7	18	TRBV11-2	TRBD2	TGTGCCAGCAGCTTAACCCTGGGAGCTAGCGGGAGTGAATACGAGCAGTACTTC	CASSLTLGASGSEYEQYF
TRBJ2-3	15	TRBV12-5	TRBD2	TGTGCTAGTGGGTCGACTAGCGGGACGGCAGATACGCAGTATTTT	CASGSTSGTADTQYF